This T cell receptor beta chain is drawn from a study of OX40 agonist ivuxolimab in advanced cancers. Here immunoSEQ multiplex PCR was the method, and the copy in TCRdb shows in-frame clones only, minus some. The data hold 80,000 to 95,000 clones, with about 83% observed a single time. Note on this clone: Its target is not known.

J was trimmed by 4 bases and V by 6 bases; bases with no gene match: 12. CDR3 size: 15 residues. Germline V gene data show CDR1 as LNHDA and CDR2 as SQIVND (reference sequence). Study-wide findings and caveats: At 0.1 to 3.0 mg/kg, clonal expansion of CD4+ and CD8+ blood T cells had occurred by week 6.

The sequencing used CD4+ or CD8+ T cells sorted from blood, collected in a trial of the OX40 agonist ivuxolimab. The TCR originated in an adult with an advanced solid tumor such as melanoma, head and neck, liver or kidney cancer. This chain connects TRBV19 to TRBJ2-7; 7 nucleotides match TRBD1. The DNA for the CDR3 is TGTGCCAGTAGCGAAACCCGGGACAGATTTTACGAGCAGTACTTC. Protein: CASSETRDRFYEQYF.